This T cell receptor (beta chain) was identified during a study of beta chain features in type 1 diabetes (dated 2018 in TCRdb). In terms of the full investigation: Patients and healthy donors did not differ in mean age, gender distribution, total cell number or subset yield. A total of over 95,000,000 sorted cells were examined across all samples, and RNA yield correlated strongly with the number of cells per subset. The study compared TCRB repertoires of sorted circulating CD4+ T cell subsets between recently diagnosed type 1 diabetes patients and matched healthy donors. Regulatory and stem cell-like memory subsets were obtained from only 8 patients and roughly 8 healthy donors, while naive and central memory subsets were obtained from all 30 or so donors.

The CDR3 covers 12 residues, taking in both the cysteine and the phenylalanine. The entry retains the CDR3 DNA only, 36 bases that are in frame from base 1. Per the germline V gene, MNHEY is the CDR1 and SVGAGI is the CDR2. V drops 5 bases and J drops 6 bases, leaving 8 bases in between. A single peripheral blood draw of around 120 mL on average was collected from each donor into heparinised tubes. Using a panel that included CD45RO, CCR7, CD25, CD127, CD95 and CD27, naive, central memory, regulatory and stem cell-like memory CD4+ T cells were sorted on a BD FACSAria II. Every sorted population had a purity above 95%. PBMCs were isolated right away by Lymphoprep density gradient centrifugation and were stained directly, without culture. Samples were stained and sorted in pairs, with one healthy donor and one patient per experiment, so that batch effects were minimized. Summary of the overall study and its limitations: In all four CD4+ subsets, TCRB CDR3 length was moderately but significantly shorter in type 1 diabetes patients. Naive, central memory and regulatory TCRB repertoires appeared more similar among patients than among healthy donors. At VDJ recombination sites, patients with type 1 diabetes made fewer insertions and deleted more nucleotides, a pattern implying thymic rearrangement abnormalities. Because small numbers of individuals were included in the HLA sub-analyses, any influence of HLA type on TCRB rearrangement was left unresolved. Sequencing cDNA rather than genomic DNA could over-represent highly expressing activated cells, although activation and CD3 levels did not differ between groups. Shorter templates might have been favored by PCR, but patient and control samples were amplified and corrected together, so both groups would have been affected equally by any skew.

Notes on this clone: Its antigen has not been determined. Per-base quality was not reported, and no clone a single base away is much larger than it.

The entire amount of isolated RNA was reverse transcribed using the High Capacity cDNA Reverse Transcription Kit, so the sequenced TCRB transcripts were expressed ones. Deep immunoSEQ sequencing was performed on naive, central memory and regulatory T cell samples, with an average of roughly 3.6 million total reads per sample. Sorted cells were lysed in RLT buffer and RNA was extracted with DNase-treated RNeasy Micro or Mini kits, depending on cell number. To prevent cross-contamination, every cell subset was processed on its own, while patient and healthy donor samples were processed together. TCRB sequences were amplified from cDNA with the immunoSEQ multiplex PCR, producing 87-bp fragments spanning the CDR3 region. The amplicons were sequenced using the Illumina HiSeq platform. From the authors' description of their analysis: Synthetic template baselines were used to correct PCR bias computationally, reads within Hamming distance 2 were collapsed, and singletons that could not be merged were discarded. Reads were aligned to IMGT to assign V, D and J genes, CDR3 length, and insertions or deletions at six rearrangement sites. Clonotype counts were normalized to sorted cell number within each subset before computing true diversity and Gini coefficients with the tcR R package. The overlap coefficient, calculated on TCRB nucleotide sequences, was used to quantify repertoire sharing. Out-of-frame TCRB sequences from naive cells were analyzed as a proxy for the pre-selection repertoire. This immuneACCESS table, as held by TCRdb, lists in-frame sequences with V and J called but not all clones. Of the missing ones, under half trace to an unresolved V gene in checked studies; the others have no known cause. The D gene and trimming were derived from the DNA, and the V and J assignments and clone size from that table. For this sample there are 600,000 to 700,000 clones; around an eighth appear just once. The top ten hold 0.095% to 0.15% of the sample.

Sequenced: naive CD4+ T cells from blood. What this sample's cell subset or site label stands for: true naive CD4+ T cells. Recombination joined TRBV6-5 with TRBJ1-5; too little of a D gene remains to name it. The receptor's source is a man aged 25 to 40 with type 1 diabetes. The CDR3 reads CASSNPGQPQHF. In nucleotides, the sequence is TGTGCCAGCAGTAACCCCGGTCAGCCCCAGCATTTT.